This T cell receptor beta chain was sequenced during a study of T cell responses to AZD1222 COVID-19 vaccine. Study findings and constraints: A reported finding is that nearly half of spike-specific TCRs target unmutated variant regions. Spike-wide coverage was observed for vaccine-associated CD4 TCRs, with dominant responses at 160-218 and 743-854. Spike-specific TCR depth and breadth grew after two AZD1222 doses.

On this clone: What it binds is unknown.

The CDR3 runs to 14 residues. Trimming shortened V by 5 bases and J by 2 bases, and 10 bases separated the two germline ends. Germline CDR1 reads MNHEY; CDR2 reads SVGAGI. Sequenced by immunoSEQ multiplex PCR; TCRdb stores in-frame clones only, minus some. Of 150,000 to 200,000 clones in the sample, almost 90% were seen once. The specimen comprised peripheral blood, sampled on day 0 of AZD1222 vaccination. The receptor was derived from an adult in good health. This chain links TRBV6-5 with TRBJ1-3; the D is unclear. CDR3 sequence reads: CASSPGFAGNTIYF. CDR3 sequence (DNA): TGTGCCAGCAGTCCCGGCTTCGCTGGAAACACCATATATTTT.